This T cell receptor (beta chain) was sequenced in a study of T-cell memory formation after mild COVID-19. One entry per CDR3 protein results from TCRdb running MiXCR on the 5' RACE reads. This repertoire shows 580,000 or so distinct CDR3 sequences, 15% to 20% found once; its top ten account for about 8.1%. Germline V CDR1 and CDR2: MGHRA, YSYEKL. V was trimmed by 4 bases and J by 0 bases, leaving 28 bases between them. The CDR3 runs 21 residues. This clonotype was seen repeatedly, ten times or more. The material sequenced was PBMCs or a T cell subset sorted from them (not recorded which). The receptor comes from an adult woman who had mild COVID-19 (a few samples of this study predate the infection). Cell type and time point are not known. This chain joins TRBV4-1 and TRBJ2-1; either TRBD1 or TRBD2 may fit D (5 bases each). CDR3 loop: CASSLHSRALDGASSYNEQFF. The CDR3, as DNA: TGCGCCAGCAGCCTACACTCGCGGGCTCTTGATGGGGCTAGCTCCTACAATGAGCAGTTCTTC.